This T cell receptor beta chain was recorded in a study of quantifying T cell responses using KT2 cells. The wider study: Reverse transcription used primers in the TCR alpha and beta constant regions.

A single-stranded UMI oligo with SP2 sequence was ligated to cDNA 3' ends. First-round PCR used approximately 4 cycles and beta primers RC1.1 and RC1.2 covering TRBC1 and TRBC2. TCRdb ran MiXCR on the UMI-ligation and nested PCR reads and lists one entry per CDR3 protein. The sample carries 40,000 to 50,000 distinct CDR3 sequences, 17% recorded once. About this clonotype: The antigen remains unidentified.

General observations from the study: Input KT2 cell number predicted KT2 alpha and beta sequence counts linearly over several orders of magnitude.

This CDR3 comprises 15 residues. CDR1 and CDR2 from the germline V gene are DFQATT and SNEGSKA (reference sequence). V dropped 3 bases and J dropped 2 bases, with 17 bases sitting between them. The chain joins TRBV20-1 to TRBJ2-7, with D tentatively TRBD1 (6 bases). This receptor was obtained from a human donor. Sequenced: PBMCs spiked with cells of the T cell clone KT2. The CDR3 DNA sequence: TGCAGTGCTAGTCCCGCTGTTGGGGGCGCCTACGAGCAGTACTTC. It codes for CSASPAVGGAYEQYF.